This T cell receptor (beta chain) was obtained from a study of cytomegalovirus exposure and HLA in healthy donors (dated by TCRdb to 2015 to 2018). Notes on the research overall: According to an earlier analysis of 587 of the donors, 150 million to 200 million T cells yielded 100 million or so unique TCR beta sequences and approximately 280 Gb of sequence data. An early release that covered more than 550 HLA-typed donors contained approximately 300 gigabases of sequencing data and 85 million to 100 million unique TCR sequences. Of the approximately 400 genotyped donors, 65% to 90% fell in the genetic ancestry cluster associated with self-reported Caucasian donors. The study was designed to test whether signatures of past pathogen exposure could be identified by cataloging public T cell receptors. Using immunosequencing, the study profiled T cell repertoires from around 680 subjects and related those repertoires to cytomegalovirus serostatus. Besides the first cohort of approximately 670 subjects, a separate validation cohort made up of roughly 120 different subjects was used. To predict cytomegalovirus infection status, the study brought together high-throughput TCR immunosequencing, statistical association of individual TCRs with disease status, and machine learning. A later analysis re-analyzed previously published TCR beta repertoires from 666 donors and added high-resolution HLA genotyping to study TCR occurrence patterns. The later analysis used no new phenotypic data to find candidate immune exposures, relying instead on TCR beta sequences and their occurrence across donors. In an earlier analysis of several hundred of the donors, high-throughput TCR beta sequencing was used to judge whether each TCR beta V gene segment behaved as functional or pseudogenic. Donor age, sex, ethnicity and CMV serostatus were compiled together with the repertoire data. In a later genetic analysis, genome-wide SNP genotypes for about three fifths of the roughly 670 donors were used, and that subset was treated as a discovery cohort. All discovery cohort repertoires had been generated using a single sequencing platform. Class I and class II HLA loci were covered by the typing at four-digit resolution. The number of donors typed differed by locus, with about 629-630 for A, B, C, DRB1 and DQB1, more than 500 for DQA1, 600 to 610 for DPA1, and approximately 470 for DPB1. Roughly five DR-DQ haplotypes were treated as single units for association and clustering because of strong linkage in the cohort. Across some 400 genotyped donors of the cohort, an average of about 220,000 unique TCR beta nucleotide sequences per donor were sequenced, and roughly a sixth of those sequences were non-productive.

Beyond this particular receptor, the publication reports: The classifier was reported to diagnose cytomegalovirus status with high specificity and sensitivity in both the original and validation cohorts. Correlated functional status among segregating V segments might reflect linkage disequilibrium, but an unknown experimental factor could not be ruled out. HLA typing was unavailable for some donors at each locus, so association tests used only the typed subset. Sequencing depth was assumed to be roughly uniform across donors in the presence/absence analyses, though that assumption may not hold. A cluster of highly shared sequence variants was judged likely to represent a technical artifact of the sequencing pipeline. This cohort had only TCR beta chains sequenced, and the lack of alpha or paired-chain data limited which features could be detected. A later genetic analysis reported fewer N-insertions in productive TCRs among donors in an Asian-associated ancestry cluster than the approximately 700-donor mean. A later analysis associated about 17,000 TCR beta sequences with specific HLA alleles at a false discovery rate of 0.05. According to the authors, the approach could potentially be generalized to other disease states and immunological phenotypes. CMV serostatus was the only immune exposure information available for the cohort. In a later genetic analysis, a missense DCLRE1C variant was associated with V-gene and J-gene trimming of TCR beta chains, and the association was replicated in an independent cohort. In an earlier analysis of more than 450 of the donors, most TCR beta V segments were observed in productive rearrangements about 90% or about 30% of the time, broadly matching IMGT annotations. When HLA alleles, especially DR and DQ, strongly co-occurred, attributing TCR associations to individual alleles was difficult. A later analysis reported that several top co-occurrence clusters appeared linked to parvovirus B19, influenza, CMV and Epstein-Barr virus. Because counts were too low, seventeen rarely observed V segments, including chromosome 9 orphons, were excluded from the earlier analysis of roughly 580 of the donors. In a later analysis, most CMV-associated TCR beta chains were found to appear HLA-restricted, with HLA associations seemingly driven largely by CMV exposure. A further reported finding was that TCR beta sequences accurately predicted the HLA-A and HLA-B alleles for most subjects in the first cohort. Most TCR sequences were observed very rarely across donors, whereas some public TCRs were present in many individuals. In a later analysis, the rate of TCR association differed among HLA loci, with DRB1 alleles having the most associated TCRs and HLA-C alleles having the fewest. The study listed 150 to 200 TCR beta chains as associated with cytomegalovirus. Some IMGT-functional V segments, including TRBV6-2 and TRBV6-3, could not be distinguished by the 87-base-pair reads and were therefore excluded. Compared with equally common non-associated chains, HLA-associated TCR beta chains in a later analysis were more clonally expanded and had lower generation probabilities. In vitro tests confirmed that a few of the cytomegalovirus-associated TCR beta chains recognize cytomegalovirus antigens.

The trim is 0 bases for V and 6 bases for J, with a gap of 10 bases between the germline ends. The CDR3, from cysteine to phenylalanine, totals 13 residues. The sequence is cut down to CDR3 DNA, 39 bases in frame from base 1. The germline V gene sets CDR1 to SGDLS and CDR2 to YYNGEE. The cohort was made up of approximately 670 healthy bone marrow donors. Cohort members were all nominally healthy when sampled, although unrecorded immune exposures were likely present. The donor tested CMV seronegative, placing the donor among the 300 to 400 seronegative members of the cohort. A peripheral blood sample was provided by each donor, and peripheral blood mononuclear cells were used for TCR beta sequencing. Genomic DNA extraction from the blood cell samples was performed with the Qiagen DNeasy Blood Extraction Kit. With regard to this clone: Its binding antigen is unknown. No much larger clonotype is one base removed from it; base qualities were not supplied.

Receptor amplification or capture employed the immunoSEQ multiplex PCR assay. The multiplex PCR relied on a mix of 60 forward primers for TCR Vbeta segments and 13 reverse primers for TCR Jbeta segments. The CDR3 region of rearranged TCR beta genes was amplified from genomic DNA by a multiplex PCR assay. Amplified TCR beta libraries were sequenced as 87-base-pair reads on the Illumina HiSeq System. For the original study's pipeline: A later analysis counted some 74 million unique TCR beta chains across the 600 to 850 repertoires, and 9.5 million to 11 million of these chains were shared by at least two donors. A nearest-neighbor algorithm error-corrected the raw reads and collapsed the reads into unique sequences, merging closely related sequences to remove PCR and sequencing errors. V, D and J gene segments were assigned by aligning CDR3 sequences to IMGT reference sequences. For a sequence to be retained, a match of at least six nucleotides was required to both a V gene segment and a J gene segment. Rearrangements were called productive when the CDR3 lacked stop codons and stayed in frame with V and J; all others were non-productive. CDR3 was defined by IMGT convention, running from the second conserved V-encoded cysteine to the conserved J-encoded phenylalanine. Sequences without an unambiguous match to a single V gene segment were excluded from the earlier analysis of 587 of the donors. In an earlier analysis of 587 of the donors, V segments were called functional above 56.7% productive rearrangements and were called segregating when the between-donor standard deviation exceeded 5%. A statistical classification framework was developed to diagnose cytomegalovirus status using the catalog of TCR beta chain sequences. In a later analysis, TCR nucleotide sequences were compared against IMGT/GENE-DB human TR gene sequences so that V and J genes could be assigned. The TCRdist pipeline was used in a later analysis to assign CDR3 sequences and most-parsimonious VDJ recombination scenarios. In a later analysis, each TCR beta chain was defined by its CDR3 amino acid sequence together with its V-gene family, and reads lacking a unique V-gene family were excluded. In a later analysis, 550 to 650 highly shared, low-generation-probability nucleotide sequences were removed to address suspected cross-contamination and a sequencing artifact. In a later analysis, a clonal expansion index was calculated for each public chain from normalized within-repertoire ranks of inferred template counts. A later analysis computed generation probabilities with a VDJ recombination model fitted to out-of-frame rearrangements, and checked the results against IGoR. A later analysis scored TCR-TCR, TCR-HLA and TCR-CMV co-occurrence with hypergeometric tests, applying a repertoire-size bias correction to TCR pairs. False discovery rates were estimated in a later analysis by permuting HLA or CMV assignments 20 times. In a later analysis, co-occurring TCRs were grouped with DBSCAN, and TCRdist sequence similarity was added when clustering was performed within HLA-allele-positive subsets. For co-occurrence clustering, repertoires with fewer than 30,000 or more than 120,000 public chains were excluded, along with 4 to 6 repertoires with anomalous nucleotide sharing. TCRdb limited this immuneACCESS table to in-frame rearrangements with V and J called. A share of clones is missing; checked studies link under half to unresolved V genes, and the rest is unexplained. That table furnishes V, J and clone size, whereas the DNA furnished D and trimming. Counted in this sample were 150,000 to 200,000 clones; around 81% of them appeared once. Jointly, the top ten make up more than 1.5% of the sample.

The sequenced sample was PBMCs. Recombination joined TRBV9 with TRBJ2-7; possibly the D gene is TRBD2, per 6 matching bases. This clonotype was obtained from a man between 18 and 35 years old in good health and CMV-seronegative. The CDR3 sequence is CASSVGLGSEQYF. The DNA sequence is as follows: TGTGCCAGCAGCGTAGGACTAGGCTCCGAGCAGTACTTC.